This T cell receptor (beta chain) was identified during a study of early T cells in non-severe SARS-CoV-2 infection (dated by TCRdb to the early 2020s). At the level of the whole study: Bulk RNA from unsorted whole blood was used for TCR sequencing, so alpha and beta chains could not be paired.

The library was made by 5' RACE. The sequencing machine was a NextSeq 500. Unique molecular identifiers were attached to individual cDNA molecules in the TCR library protocol so that sequencing error and PCR bias could be corrected. Sequencing covered both TCR alpha and beta chains, and within each sample the abundances of alpha and beta sequences were tightly co-correlated. In the authors' own workflow: Decombinator V4 was used to perform V gene, J gene and CDR3 annotation of TCR sequences. Expanded TCRs were defined as changing significantly between any two time points under a Poisson model with p below 0.0001. TCR abundances were normalised to the total number of TCRs sequenced in each sample and reported as counts per million. VDJdb, accessed 1 November 2021, was searched for CMV, EBV and SARS-CoV-2 annotated TCRs, excluding TCRs annotated for multiple antigens. The public reads were quality trimmed at Q25 with fastp and then assembled into clones with MiXCR by TCRdb, keeping productive beta chains. All rows with the same CDR3 protein become a single entry with the most common DNA and genes. TCRdb's processing, not the authors' own work, is the source of the V and J calls. Across this sample there are about 27,000 distinct CDR3 sequences, with around 5.4% seen only once. Of the sample, around 1% falls within the top ten clones.

A word on this clonotype: Its target antigen remains unknown. The input lacks base qualities; no much larger clone sits a single base away.

The study was a case-control design nested within a healthcare worker cohort in London, UK, with weekly nasopharyngeal swab PCR tests and blood sampling. Between 23 and 31 March 2020, the week of the UK lockdown, healthcare workers were enrolled and then followed up weekly for as long as 16 weeks. Study-wide conclusions, independent of this receptor: VDJdb matching was skewed toward anti-spike CD8 responses, so virus-specific expansions were likely underestimated and private and CD4 specificities were missed.

The receptor was isolated from an adult who was a healthcare worker with PCR-confirmed SARS-CoV-2 infection or an uninfected control (not recorded which). The sequenced sample was whole blood.

The DNA reads as follows: TGTGCCAGCAGCCCAGGGCTAGCCGAGCAGTACTTC. This sequence encodes CASSPGLAEQYF. The chain was built from TRBV7-9 and TRBJ2-7; the D call is tentative, TRBD1 or TRBD2, as each matches 5 bases. V and J lose 5 bases and 6 bases, and a span of 11 bases separates them. The CDR3, cysteine through phenylalanine, is 12 amino acids long. CDR3 DNA only is kept here, 36 bases in frame from base 1. Sequences SEHNR (CDR1) and FQNEAQ (CDR2) are obtained from the germline V gene (reference sequence).